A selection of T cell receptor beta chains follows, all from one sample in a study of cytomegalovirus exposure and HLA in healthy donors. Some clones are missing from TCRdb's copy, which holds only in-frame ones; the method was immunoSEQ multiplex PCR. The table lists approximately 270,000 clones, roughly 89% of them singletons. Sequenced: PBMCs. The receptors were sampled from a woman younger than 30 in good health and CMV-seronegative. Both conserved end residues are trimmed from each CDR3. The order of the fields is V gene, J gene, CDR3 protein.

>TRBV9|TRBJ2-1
ASSENRALPYNEQF
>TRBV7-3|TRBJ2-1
ASSLIPSSGGLDEQF
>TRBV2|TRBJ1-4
ASRGANEKLF
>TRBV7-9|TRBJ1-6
ASSLGEAYSYNSPLH
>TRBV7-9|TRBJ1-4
ASSAVRTGVMTNEKLF
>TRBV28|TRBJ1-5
ASSYFAGAGRQPQH
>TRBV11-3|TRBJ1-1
ASSSTGQNTEAF
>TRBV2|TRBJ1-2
ASSGRDRSYGYT
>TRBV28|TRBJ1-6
ASRHGQGTSSYNSPLH
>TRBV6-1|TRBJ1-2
ASSGQGARGYT
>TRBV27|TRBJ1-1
ASSSDRGNTEAF
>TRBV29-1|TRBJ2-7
SVGTGPAYEQY
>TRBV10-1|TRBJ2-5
ASSVGPQETQY
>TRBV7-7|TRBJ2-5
ASSLGTGQAETQY
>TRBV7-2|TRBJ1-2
ASSSLDRAYGYT
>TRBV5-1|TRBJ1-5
ASSSGTGGSNQPQH
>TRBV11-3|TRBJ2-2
ASSSGPGGLNTGELF
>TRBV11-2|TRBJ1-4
ASSLGQGEEKLF
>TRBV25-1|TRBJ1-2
ASSEKGWHGYGYT
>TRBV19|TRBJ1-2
ASKNAGGPYGYT
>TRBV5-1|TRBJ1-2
ASSFSQDGYT
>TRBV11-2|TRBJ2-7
ASSRTGTGYEQY
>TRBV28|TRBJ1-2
ASRGTDGYGYT
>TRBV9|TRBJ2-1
ASSVEGGGPYNEQF
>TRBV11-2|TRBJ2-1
ASSSTGGLYNEQF
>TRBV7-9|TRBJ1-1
ASSYGDRGSEAF
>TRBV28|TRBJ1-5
ASSLRRDRGQRQPQH
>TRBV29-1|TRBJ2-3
SASGTEDTQY
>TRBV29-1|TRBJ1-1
SVVEGANTEAF
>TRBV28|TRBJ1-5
ASSLRRTASNQPQH
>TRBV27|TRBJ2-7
ASRQGAHEQY
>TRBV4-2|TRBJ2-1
ASSQVLLAGINEQF
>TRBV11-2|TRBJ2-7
ASSKETGPWEQY
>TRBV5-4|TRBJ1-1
ASSDTGGRAF
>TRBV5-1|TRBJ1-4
ASPRGGLRERAEKLF
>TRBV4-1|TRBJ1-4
ASRVNPPPGQDEKLF
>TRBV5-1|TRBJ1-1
ASSRGQVNTEAF
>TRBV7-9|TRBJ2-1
ASSSGQGSGMGQF
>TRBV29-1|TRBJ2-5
SVLAGPYQETQY
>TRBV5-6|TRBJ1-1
ASRPGGNTEAF
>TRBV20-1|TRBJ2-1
SARLVYEQF
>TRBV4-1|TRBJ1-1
ASSQDLRNTEAF
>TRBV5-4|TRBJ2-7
ASSLSAGGNLEQY
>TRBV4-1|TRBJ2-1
ASTATQAYNEQF
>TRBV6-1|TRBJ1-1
ASSGRVHTEAF
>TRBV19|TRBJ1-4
ASRLRAAGFGYNEKLF
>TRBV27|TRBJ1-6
ASSFTGNSPLH
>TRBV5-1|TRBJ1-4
ASSSGTGDGEKLF
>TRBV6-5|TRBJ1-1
ASSFDTEAF
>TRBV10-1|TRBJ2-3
ASSGQIGLDTQY
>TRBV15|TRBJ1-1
ATSRALEGSEAF
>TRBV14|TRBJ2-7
ASSRTGDWYEQY
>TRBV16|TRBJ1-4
ASSQTGQNEKLF
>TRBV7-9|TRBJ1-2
ASSFGDRRYGYT
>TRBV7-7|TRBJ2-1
ASSEGTGGPYNEQF
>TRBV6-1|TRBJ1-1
ASRTSDRVNTEAF
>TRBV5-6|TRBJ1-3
ASSLATGWTGNTIY